The T cell receptor (beta chain) described here comes from a study of T cell changes during pregnancy in multiple sclerosis. Assay: immunoSEQ multiplex PCR; the TCRdb copy retains only in-frame clones and omits some. The sample shows about 69,000 clones, more than 85% of them seen only once. The sequenced sample was CD4+ T cells from peripheral blood mononuclear cells, obtained in the third trimester of pregnancy. The clonotype was recovered from a female donor in good health, enrolled as a control in a pregnancy study.

The CDR3 sequence: CASKPRIGGRSGNTIYF. CDR3 DNA: TGTGCCAGCAAACCTCGGATAGGGGGCAGGTCTGGAAACACCATATATTTT. The rearrangement uses TRBV18 and TRBJ1-3; 7 bases fit TRBD1. Germline loops: CDR1 KGHSH, CDR2 LQKENI. V lost 8 bases to trimming and J lost 1 base; unmatched junction nucleotides: 14. CDR3 length: 17 amino acids.